This T cell receptor beta chain appears in the sequencing data of a study of T cells in Graves' hyperthyroidism and ophthalmopathy (dated by TCRdb to between 2018 and 2021). About the full investigation: Peripheral blood was sampled at the time of initial diagnosis, prior to any treatment. TCR V-J signatures able to tell the groups apart were searched for in a discovery cohort of about a hundred patients, of whom around 43 had Graves' ophthalmopathy and roughly 57 had stable Graves' hyperthyroidism. Prospective prediction of ophthalmopathy was tested in an independent validation cohort of approximately 19 hyperthyroidism patients and some 17 patients who later progressed to ophthalmopathy. The roughly 91 discovery patients were randomly divided into training and test sets at a 7:3 ratio. Thyroid tissue and blood T-cell repertoires from about six Graves' hyperthyroidism patients were also compared in the study. After sampling, hyperthyroidism patients received methimazole starting at 30 mg daily, and ophthalmopathy patients received high-dose intravenous methylprednisolone. According to the paper, TCR Vbeta CDR3 sequencing was carried out on over 130 peripheral blood samples, which came from about 45 ophthalmopathy, under 80 hyperthyroidism and approximately 17 progressor patients. The paper as a whole reports these results and caveats: In cross-validation, a model built on a 13 V-J signature told ophthalmopathy apart from stable hyperthyroidism with approximately 90% sensitivity and around 81% specificity, and in testing the same model reached 80%/75%. No statistical method was used to fix the sample size in advance, and group allocation was not hidden from the investigators. In validation, the model predicted progression to ophthalmopathy a median of about 6 months before onset, with 65% to 71% sensitivity and about 75% specificity. Most expanded thyroid clonotypes (frequency above 0.001) were also detected in blood, suggesting blood repertoires may reflect thyroid immune responses.

Ophthalmopathy patients had moderately to severely active disease, with a Clinical Activity Score of 3 or more, a NOSPECS grade of 4 or more, and a disease duration of less than 3 months. The study excluded patients with uncontrolled infections, other autoimmune diseases, pregnancy or lactation. Clinical symptoms, serum thyroxine and TRAb, thyroid ultrasound, and orbital computed tomography formed the basis for the diagnoses. PBMCs were separated from about 10 ml of fresh peripheral blood using Ficoll-Paque density gradient centrifugation. Trizol reagent was used to extract total RNA, and RNA quality was then checked on an Agilent 2100 Bioanalyzer. This clonotype was counted at least ten times. The specificity of this receptor is unknown. No base quality values were provided; no much bigger clone lies one nucleotide off. The CDR3 numbers 14 residues from cysteine through phenylalanine. Only the CDR3 DNA stays, 42 bases, in frame from base 1. Deletion took 4 bases off V and 6 bases off J, with a span of 15 bases between the germline ends.

Amplification of TCR beta CDR3 regions was carried out from RNA transcripts. For the first round of RT-PCR on the TCR CDR3, the HTBI primer set was used together with the Qiagen OneStep RT-PCR kit. A second multiplex PCR round built the libraries, followed by size selection and purification. The libraries were sequenced on an Illumina HiSeq2000 using paired-end 100 bp reads. The published analysis was carried out like this. SOAPnuke was used to process the raw data, with reads discarded if the reads contained adapters or uncalled bases, had a mean Phred below 15, or lacked an exact constant-primer or identifier match. COPE v1.2.5 was used to merge high-quality paired reads, and clonotypes were defined as unique nucleotide sequences. Clonotypes were aligned to IMGT TRBV, TRBD and TRBJ reference segments using MiTCR v1.1. The analysis was restricted to V-J combinations with a frequency above 0.0001, which together covered approximately 99% of the repertoires. A TCS score was defined as the ratio of F50 (clonal expansion) to E x V (chaos), with BLOSUM62-based TCRdist applied between CDR3 peptides within each V-J. Welch's t-statistics and random forest reduced just over 500 V-J features to 13, which were used in a naive Bayes classifier (R e1071). TCRdb's own reprocessing of the public reads used fastp at Q25 and MiXCR and kept productive beta chains. Each entry is one CDR3 protein sequence, shown with its most common DNA and genes. The V and J calls, along with clone size, are taken from TCRdb and not from the paper's own processing. The sample has 450,000 to 650,000 distinct CDR3 sequences on record, over 12% of them singletons. The top ten hold less than 9% of the sample.

The sequencing sample was made of blood. This sequence originates from a woman aged 18-35 years with Graves' ophthalmopathy. This chain is built from TRBV12-3 or TRBV12-4 and TRBJ1-2, with the D gene too uncertain to name. The CDR3 in this case is CASSSRGRDDGYTF. Here is the DNA: TGTGCCAGCAGTTCTCGTGGGAGGGATGATGGCTACACCTTC.